This T cell receptor beta chain originates from a study of T cell repertoires in cytomegalovirus infection (dated by TCRdb to 2018 to 2020). With regard to the full study: The HLA type of each donor mattered for the analysis, because public TCR beta signatures pointed to carriage of CMV infection along with the matching HLA type. The paper's findings and limits, for the study overall: Cumulative frequency of public TCR beta family members discriminated carriers of CMV infection plus the relevant HLA type in this cohort and an independent 352-donor cohort. The ex vivo response was dominated by HLA-C-restricted CMV-specific TCR beta clonotypes, which also provided the single most frequent clonotype in two of eight donors.

The data were produced on an Illumina HiSeq 1500. Starting from the raw public reads, TCRdb applied fastp trimming at Q25, assembled clones with MiXCR and retained in-frame beta chains. When rows share a CDR3 protein, they turn into one entry using the most common DNA and genes. The sample includes some 350,000 distinct CDR3 sequences, with 15% to 20% observed a single time. Together, the top ten hold around 9.3% of the sample. Including cysteine and phenylalanine, the CDR3 has 15 amino acids. The DNA shown is the 45-base CDR3, in frame from base 1. The CDR1 and CDR2 encoded by the germline V gene (reference sequence) are SGHKS and YYEKEE. From V the trimming removes 4 bases and from J it removes 2 bases, while the gene matches leave 5 bases of the junction unaccounted for. This clonotype was observed a few times. Its antigen is currently not known. No qualities accompany the bases; no much larger clone lies one base away.

The chain uses TRBV5-5 and TRBJ1-2; 10 bases in the middle match TRBD1. The sample was PBMCs. This clonotype originated in a human donor in good health (CMV status not recorded). Some clones in this sample may be carry-over from other donors' samples. The bases read TGTGCCAGCAGCCTGACAGGGGGCGGGAACTATGGCTACACCTTC. It encodes CASSLTGGGNYGYTF. Where the CDR3 stops, the reference TRBV5-5 and TRBJ1-2 genes take over; the full variable domain is DAGVTQSPTHLIKTRGQQVTLRCSPISGHKSVSWYQQVLGQGPQFIFQYYEKEERGRGNFPDRFSARQFPNYSSELNVNALLLGDSALYLCASSLTGGGNYGYTFGSGTRLTVV.